The present T cell receptor (beta chain) was sequenced within a study of T-cell reconstitution after alpha-beta-depleted transplantation in children. This CDR3 is 16 amino acids long. CDR1 is DFQATT, CDR2 SNEGSKA, per germline (reference sequence). During its preparation, the TCRbeta library received unique molecular identifiers. Using its own MiXCR run on the PCR reads, TCRdb lists one record per CDR3 protein. The table shows about 610,000 distinct CDR3 sequences, with 10% to 13% occurring only once. Comments on this clonotype: Relative to the germline gene, one junction end is altered; a read error may explain this.

The source was PBMCs from the stem cell graft donor, collected from the stem cell graft. The sequence derives from a human donor who donated a stem cell graft to a child with acute myeloid leukemia. J is TRBJ2-5 and V is TRBV20-1; 8 nucleotides agree with TRBD1. The chain's CDR3 is CGANAADRANQETQYF. The CDR3 coding sequence is TGCGGTGCTAATGCGGCGGACAGGGCTAACCAAGAGACCCAGTACTTC.